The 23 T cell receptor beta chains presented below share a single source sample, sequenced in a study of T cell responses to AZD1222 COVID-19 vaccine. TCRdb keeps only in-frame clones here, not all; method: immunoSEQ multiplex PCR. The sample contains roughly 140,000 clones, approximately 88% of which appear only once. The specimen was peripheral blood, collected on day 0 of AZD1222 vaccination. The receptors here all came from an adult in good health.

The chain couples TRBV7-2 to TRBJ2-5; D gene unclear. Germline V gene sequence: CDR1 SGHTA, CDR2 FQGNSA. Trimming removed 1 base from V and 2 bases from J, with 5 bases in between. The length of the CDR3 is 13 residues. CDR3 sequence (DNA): TGTGCCAGCAGCTTAGGCGAGCAAGAGACCCAGTACTTC. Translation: CASSLGEQETQYF. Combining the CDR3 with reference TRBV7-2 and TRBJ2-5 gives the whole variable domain GAGVSQSPSNKVTEKGKDVELRCDPISGHTALYWYRQSLGQGLEFLIYFQGNSAPDKSGLPSDRFSAERTGGSVSTLTIQRTQQEDSAVYLCASSLGEQETQYFGPGTRLLVL.

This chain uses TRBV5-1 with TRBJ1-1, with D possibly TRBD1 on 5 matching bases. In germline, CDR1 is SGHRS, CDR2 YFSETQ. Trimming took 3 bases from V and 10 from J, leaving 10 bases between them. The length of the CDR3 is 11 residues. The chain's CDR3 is CASSYTGRAFF. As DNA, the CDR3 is TGCGCCAGCAGCTATACAGGTAGAGCTTTCTTT.

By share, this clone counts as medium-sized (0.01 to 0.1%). The CDR3 region is CAPSWGRDNEQFF. The CDR3, as DNA: TGTGCCCCCAGTTGGGGGCGAGACAATGAGCAGTTCTTC. The chain carries TRBV6-5 and TRBJ2-1; possibly TRBD1 for D (6 bases). Germline V gene sequence: CDR1 MNHEY, CDR2 SVGAGI. This CDR3 spans 13 amino acids. The V end was cut by 11 bases, the J end by 5 bases, with 16 bases between.

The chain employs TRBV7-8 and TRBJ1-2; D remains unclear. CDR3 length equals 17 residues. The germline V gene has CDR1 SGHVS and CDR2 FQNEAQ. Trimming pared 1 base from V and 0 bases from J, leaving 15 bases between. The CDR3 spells CASSLVVKQNTNYGYTF. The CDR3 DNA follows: TGTGCCAGCAGCTTAGTCGTGAAACAGAACACTAACTATGGCTACACCTTC. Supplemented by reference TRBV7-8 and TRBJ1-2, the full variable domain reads GAGVSQSPRYKVAKRGQDVALRCDPISGHVSLFWYQQALGQGPEFLTYFQNEAQLDKSGLPSDRFFAERPEGSVSTLKIQRTQQEDSAVYLCASSLVVKQNTNYGYTFGSGTRLTVV.

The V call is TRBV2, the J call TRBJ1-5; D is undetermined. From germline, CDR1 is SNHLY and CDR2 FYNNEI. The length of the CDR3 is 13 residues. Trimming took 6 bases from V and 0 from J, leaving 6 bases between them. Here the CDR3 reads CASSPYSNQPQHF. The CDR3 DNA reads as TGTGCCAGCAGCCCTTATAGCAATCAGCCCCAGCATTTT.

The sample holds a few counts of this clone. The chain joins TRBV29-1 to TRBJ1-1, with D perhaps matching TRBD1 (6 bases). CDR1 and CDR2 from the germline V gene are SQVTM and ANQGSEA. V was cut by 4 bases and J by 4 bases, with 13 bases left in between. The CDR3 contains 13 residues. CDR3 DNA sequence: TGCAGCGTTGGGGGGCAGGTGGGCACTGAAGCTTTCTTT. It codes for CSVGGQVGTEAFF. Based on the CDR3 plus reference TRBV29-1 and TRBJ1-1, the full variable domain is SAVISQKPSRDICQRGTSLTIQCQVDSQVTMMFWYRQQPGQSLTLIATANQGSEATYESGFVIDKFPISRPNLTFSTLTVSNMSPEDSSIYLCSVGGQVGTEAFFGQGTRLTVV.

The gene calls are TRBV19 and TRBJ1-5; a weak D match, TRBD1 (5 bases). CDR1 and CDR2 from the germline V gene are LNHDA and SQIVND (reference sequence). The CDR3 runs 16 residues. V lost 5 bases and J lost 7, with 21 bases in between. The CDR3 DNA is TGTGCCAGTAGTCCCCCCCCTTTGGGGGGAAGCCAGCCCCAGCATTTT. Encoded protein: CASSPPPLGGSQPQHF.

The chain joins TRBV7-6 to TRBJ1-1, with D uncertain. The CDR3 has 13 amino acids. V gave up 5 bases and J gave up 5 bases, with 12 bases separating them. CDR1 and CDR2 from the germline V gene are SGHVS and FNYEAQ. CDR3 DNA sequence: TGTGCCAGCAGCGAACCGCGAGCGACTGAAGCTTTCTTT. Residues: CASSEPRATEAFF. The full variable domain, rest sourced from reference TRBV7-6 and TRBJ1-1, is GAGVSQSPRYKVTKRGQDVALRCDPISGHVSLYWYRQALGQGPEFLTYFNYEAQQDKSGLPNDRFSAERPEGSISTLTIQRTEQRDSAMYRCASSEPRATEAFFGQGTRLTVV.

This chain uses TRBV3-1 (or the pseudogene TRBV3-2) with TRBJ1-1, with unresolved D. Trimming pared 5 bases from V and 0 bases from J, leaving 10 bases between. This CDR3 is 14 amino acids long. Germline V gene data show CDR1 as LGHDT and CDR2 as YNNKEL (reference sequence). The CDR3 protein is CASSARGVNTEAFF. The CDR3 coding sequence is TGTGCCAGCAGCGCCCGTGGGGTGAACACTGAAGCTTTCTTT.

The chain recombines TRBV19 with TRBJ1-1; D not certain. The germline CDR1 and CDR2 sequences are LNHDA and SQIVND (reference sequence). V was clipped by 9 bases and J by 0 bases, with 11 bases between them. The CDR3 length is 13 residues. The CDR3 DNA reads TGTGCCAGCAGAACGTCCCTGAACACTGAAGCTTTCTTT. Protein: CASRTSLNTEAFF.

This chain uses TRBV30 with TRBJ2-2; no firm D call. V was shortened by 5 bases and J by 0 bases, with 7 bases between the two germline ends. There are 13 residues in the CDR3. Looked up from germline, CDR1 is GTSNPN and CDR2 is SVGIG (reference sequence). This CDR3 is CAWSGSNTGELFF. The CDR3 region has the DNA TGTGCCTGGTCGGGCTCGAACACCGGGGAGCTGTTTTTT.

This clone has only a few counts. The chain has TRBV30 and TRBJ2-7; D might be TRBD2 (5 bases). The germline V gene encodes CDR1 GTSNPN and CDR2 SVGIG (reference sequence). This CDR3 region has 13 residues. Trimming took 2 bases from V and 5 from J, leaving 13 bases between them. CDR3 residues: CAWSHRFGDEQYF. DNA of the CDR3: TGTGCCTGGAGTCACCGTTTCGGGGACGAGCAGTACTTC.

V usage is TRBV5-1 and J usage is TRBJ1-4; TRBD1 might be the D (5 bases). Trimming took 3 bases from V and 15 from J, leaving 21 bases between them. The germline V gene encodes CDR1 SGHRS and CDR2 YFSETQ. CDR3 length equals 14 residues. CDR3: CASSSTGSSNRVFF. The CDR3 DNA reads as TGCGCCAGCAGCTCAACAGGTTCGTCCAACCGGGTGTTTTTT.

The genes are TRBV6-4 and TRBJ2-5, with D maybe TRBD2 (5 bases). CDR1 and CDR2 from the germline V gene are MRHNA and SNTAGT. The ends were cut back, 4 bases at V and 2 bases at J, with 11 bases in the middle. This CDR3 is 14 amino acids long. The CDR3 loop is CASSGSGLQETQYF. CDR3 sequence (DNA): TGTGCCAGCAGTGGGTCCGGACTTCAAGAGACCCAGTACTTC.

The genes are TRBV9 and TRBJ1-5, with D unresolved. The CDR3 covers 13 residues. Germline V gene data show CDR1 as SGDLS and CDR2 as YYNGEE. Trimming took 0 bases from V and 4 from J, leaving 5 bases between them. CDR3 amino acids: CASSVDVNQPQHF. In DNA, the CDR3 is TGTGCCAGCAGCGTAGATGTGAATCAGCCCCAGCATTTT.

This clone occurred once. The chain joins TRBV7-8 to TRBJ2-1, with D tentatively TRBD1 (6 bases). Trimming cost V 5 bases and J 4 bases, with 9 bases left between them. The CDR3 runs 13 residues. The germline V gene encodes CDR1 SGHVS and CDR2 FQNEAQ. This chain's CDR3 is CASSPQGYNEQFF. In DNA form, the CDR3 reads TGTGCCAGCAGCCCGCAGGGGTACAATGAGCAGTTCTTC.

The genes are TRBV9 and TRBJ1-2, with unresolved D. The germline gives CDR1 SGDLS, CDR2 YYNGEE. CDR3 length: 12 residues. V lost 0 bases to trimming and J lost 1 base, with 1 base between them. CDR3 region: CASSVDNYGYTF. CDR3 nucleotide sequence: TGTGCCAGCAGCGTAGATAACTATGGCTACACCTTC.

CDR3 sequence reads: CASSVRGGFDNEQFF. Here the CDR3 DNA reads TGTGCCAGCAGCGTTCGGGGGGGCTTCGACAATGAGCAGTTCTTC. The rearrangement uses TRBV11-3 and TRBJ2-1, with 8 positions matching TRBD2. The CDR3 has 15 amino acids. The germline V gene has CDR1 SGHNT and CDR2 YENEEA. The junction had 8 bases not matched to a gene; V was cut back by 5 bases and J by 5 bases.

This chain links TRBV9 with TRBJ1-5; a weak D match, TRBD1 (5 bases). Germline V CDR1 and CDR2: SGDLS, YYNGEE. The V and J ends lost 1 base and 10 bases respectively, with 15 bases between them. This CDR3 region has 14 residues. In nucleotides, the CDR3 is TGTGCCAGCAGCGTATGGGACTCCGACAGCCCCCAGCATTTT. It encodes CASSVWDSDSPQHF.

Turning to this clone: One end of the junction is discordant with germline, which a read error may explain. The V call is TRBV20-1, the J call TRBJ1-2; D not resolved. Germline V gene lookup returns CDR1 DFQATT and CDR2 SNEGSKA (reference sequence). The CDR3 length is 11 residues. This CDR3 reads CSARDGLSGVF. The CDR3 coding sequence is TGCAGTGCTAGAGATGGTCTTTCTGGGGTCTTC.

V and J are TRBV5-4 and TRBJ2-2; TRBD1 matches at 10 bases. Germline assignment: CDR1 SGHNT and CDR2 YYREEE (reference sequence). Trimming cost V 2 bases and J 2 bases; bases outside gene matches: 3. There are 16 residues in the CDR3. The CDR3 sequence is CASSFRDRGNTGELFF. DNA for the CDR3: TGTGCCAGCAGCTTCCGGGACAGGGGCAACACCGGGGAGCTGTTTTTT.

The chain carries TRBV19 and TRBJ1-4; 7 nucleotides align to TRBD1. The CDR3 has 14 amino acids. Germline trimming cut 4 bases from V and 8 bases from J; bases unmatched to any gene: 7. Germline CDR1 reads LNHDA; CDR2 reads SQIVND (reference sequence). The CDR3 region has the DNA TGTGCCAGTAGTAAGAACAGGGGCCAAGAAAAACTGTTTTTT. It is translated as CASSKNRGQEKLFF.

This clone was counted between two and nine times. CDR3 nucleotide sequence: TGTGCCAGCAGCCCTATGACGGTCTATAATTCACCCCTCCACTTT. This codes for CASSPMTVYNSPLHF. J is TRBJ1-6 and V is TRBV5-6, with no clear D. The CDR3 spans 15 residues. With 4 bases removed from V and 3 bases from J, the gap between germline ends came to 11 bases. The germline gives CDR1 SGHDT, CDR2 YYEEEE.